The rows below give T cell receptor beta chains drawn from one sample of a study of T cells after yellow fever vaccination. TCRdb re-analysed the 5' RACE reads in MiXCR, keeping a single row per CDR3 protein. The sample lists a few hundred thousand distinct CDR3 sequences, approximately 9% seen once, with roughly 18% in the top ten. Here the sequenced sample was PBMCs, taken on the day of the first yellow fever vaccination. The receptors were gathered from a young man who received the YFV17D yellow fever vaccine. Each CDR3 is given without its conserved first and last residue. Each record gives: CDR3 protein, J gene, V gene.

CDR3aa: ASSLAGQGVGEQF
j_gene: TRBJ2-1
v_gene: TRBV7-6

CDR3aa: SVGTSGGEGTQY
j_gene: TRBJ2-5
v_gene: TRBV29-1

CDR3aa: SVGGRDTEAF
j_gene: TRBJ1-1
v_gene: TRBV29-1

CDR3aa: ATSRAGTPGNVLT
j_gene: TRBJ2-6
v_gene: TRBV15

CDR3aa: ASSSNLPLGELF
j_gene: TRBJ2-2
v_gene: TRBV6-5

CDR3aa: ASSSATGQGAIETQY
j_gene: TRBJ2-5
v_gene: TRBV7-8

CDR3aa: ASSRQGVEQF
j_gene: TRBJ2-1
v_gene: TRBV6-5

CDR3aa: ASSSISLGVNTEAF
j_gene: TRBJ1-1
v_gene: TRBV7-2

CDR3aa: ASSQEVFPGQGLYT
j_gene: TRBJ1-2
v_gene: TRBV4-2

CDR3aa: ASSFPPGHSDTQY
j_gene: TRBJ2-3
v_gene: TRBV7-8

CDR3aa: ASSPADIQY
j_gene: TRBJ2-4
v_gene: TRBV6-6

CDR3aa: ASRRQGARYTEAF
j_gene: TRBJ1-1
v_gene: TRBV12-3/TRBV12-4

CDR3aa: ASSYGTGSTDTQY
j_gene: TRBJ2-3
v_gene: TRBV6-4

CDR3aa: ASSLPYEETQY
j_gene: TRBJ2-5
v_gene: TRBV5-4

CDR3aa: ASSQAGQNNEKLF
j_gene: TRBJ1-4
v_gene: TRBV4-1

CDR3aa: ARGPGHVWCT
j_gene: TRBJ1-2
v_gene: TRBV4-2

CDR3aa: ASRRGTDEQF
j_gene: TRBJ2-1
v_gene: TRBV5-1

CDR3aa: ASSWDRMNNEQF
j_gene: TRBJ2-1
v_gene: TRBV5-1

CDR3aa: ASSRTAEPYGYT
j_gene: TRBJ1-2
v_gene: TRBV7-9

CDR3aa: ASSLGGGIDTGELF
j_gene: TRBJ2-2
v_gene: TRBV5-1

CDR3aa: ASSFGGGYEQY
j_gene: TRBJ2-7
v_gene: TRBV7-2

CDR3aa: ASSPRQTETQY
j_gene: TRBJ2-5
v_gene: TRBV18

CDR3aa: ASSTHRGQSNTEAF
j_gene: TRBJ1-1
v_gene: TRBV7-2

CDR3aa: ASSYHRQDLAEAF
j_gene: TRBJ1-1
v_gene: TRBV6-2/TRBV6-3

CDR3aa: ASSQPGGANVLT
j_gene: TRBJ2-6
v_gene: TRBV4-3

CDR3aa: ASSLGPSFGYT
j_gene: TRBJ1-2
v_gene: TRBV5-1

CDR3aa: ASSKSNREETQY
j_gene: TRBJ2-5
v_gene: TRBV6-1

CDR3aa: ASSQRTGGLDEAF
j_gene: TRBJ1-1
v_gene: TRBV4-3

CDR3aa: SVGFRLVPETQY
j_gene: TRBJ2-5
v_gene: TRBV29-1

CDR3aa: ASSLPFNSGRRYEQY
j_gene: TRBJ2-7
v_gene: TRBV7-2

CDR3aa: ASSRSRDTEAF
j_gene: TRBJ1-1
v_gene: TRBV5-1

CDR3aa: ASSLVQSRTVSYEQY
j_gene: TRBJ2-7
v_gene: TRBV12-3/TRBV12-4

CDR3aa: ASSLYRADTEAF
j_gene: TRBJ1-1
v_gene: TRBV5-1

CDR3aa: ASSQRGPTDTQY
j_gene: TRBJ2-3
v_gene: TRBV4-3

CDR3aa: SVSGVGIGEAF
j_gene: TRBJ1-1
v_gene: TRBV29-1

CDR3aa: AISAVAAYQETQY
j_gene: TRBJ2-5
v_gene: TRBV10-3

CDR3aa: ASSFFRGGAYEQY
j_gene: TRBJ2-7
v_gene: TRBV12-3/TRBV12-4

CDR3aa: SARDEVTSGYYNEQF
j_gene: TRBJ2-1
v_gene: TRBV20-1

CDR3aa: ASSEGGASYTDTQY
j_gene: TRBJ2-3
v_gene: TRBV9

CDR3aa: ASSSGTGGTNEKLF
j_gene: TRBJ1-4
v_gene: TRBV5-1

CDR3aa: ASSPSELRTQY
j_gene: TRBJ2-5
v_gene: TRBV7-9

CDR3aa: ATSRGYTGELF
j_gene: TRBJ2-2
v_gene: TRBV24-1

CDR3aa: ASSLGGPEATQY
j_gene: TRBJ2-5
v_gene: TRBV5-6

CDR3aa: ASRGLAGGYNEQF
j_gene: TRBJ2-1
v_gene: TRBV12-3/TRBV12-4